This entry features one TCR beta chain sequence. This sample was taken from a study of blood T cell repertoires in COVID-19. Whole-study context: COVID-19 samples from acute and convalescent phases originated in the United States, Italy and Spain. PBMCs, B-cell-depleted T cells, or T cells were the source of the cDNA or gDNA that made up the material.

CDR1 is LNHDA and CDR2 is SQIVND in the germline V gene (reference sequence). CDR3 length: 15 residues. Losses at the gene ends were 4 bases for V and 4 bases for J; bases not matched to a gene: 5. Under the authors' procedure: Amplification of reference gene primers was used by the study to estimate nucleated cell counts. The repertoire was sequenced with immunoSEQ multiplex PCR; TCRdb's copy has only in-frame clones and lacks some. That table is the source of V, J and clone size, and D and trimming were worked out from the DNA. The sample contains nearly 60,000 clones, 90% of which appear only once.

Sample: peripheral blood. The clonotype originates from a man between 60 and 75 years old with active COVID-19. This chain links TRBV19 with TRBJ1-5; 9 nucleotides align to TRBD1. CDR3 sequence reads: CASSSGQGPNQPQHF. The CDR3, as DNA: TGTGCCAGTAGTAGTGGACAGGGGCCGAATCAGCCCCAGCATTTT.